These 24 T cell receptor beta chains were sequenced from one sample in a study of blood T cell repertoires in COVID-19. Generated by immunoSEQ multiplex PCR, the TCRdb table keeps only in-frame clones and is missing some. The sample shows roughly 180,000 clones, about 93% of them seen only once. Sequenced input: peripheral blood. Source of these receptors: a man younger than 40 with COVID-19, enrolled during active disease.

This sequence joins TRBV7-9 and TRBJ2-2, with 7 bases lining up with TRBD1. The CDR3 extends over 14 amino acids. The V segment lost 8 bases and the J segment 4 bases; nucleotides outside the gene matches: 7. Germline CDR1 is SEHNR and CDR2 is FQNEAQ (reference sequence). CDR3 bases: TGTGCCAGCGGAGACAGGGTACTCACCGGGGAGCTGTTTTTT. Residues: CASGDRVLTGELFF.

The chain has TRBV5-1 and TRBJ2-1; 9 bases are shared with TRBD1. The CDR3 length is 15 residues. The V gene's germline CDR1 is SGHRS and CDR2 YFSETQ. Germline trimming cut 1 base from V and 7 bases from J; bases unmatched to any gene: 6. This CDR3 reads CASSLTGGETNEQFF. CDR3 nucleotide sequence: TGCGCCAGCAGCTTGACAGGGGGCGAAACGAATGAGCAGTTCTTC.

The V gene is TRBV5-1, the J gene TRBJ2-3; D not resolved. The CDR3 runs to 14 residues. Trimming shortened V by 0 bases and J by 2 bases, and 7 bases separated the two germline ends. The V gene's germline CDR1 is SGHRS and CDR2 YFSETQ. CDR3 nucleotide sequence: TGCGCCAGCAGCTTGGGTTCCAACACAGATACGCAGTATTTT. Its translation is CASSLGSNTDTQYF.

The CDR3 DNA follows: TGTGCCAGCAGCCAGGGACAGTTGGCTTTCTTT. It encodes CASSQGQLAFF. This chain joins TRBV3-1 (or the pseudogene TRBV3-2) and TRBJ1-1, with 7 positions matching TRBD1. CDR3 length equals 11 residues. Looked up from germline, CDR1 is LGHDT and CDR2 is YNNKEL (reference sequence). V dropped 3 bases and J dropped 11; count of bases not matched to a gene: 3.

The chain joins TRBV2 to TRBJ1-6, with 9 bases matching TRBD1. The CDR3 sequence is 13 residues long. V lost 10 bases and J lost 7; bases outside the gene matches: 5. Per the germline V gene, CDR1 is SNHLY and CDR2 is FYNNEI. The CDR3 protein is CATGDRENSPLHF. Here the CDR3 DNA reads TGTGCCACTGGGGACAGGGAGAATTCACCCCTCCACTTT.

The gene calls are TRBV9 and TRBJ2-1, with D possibly being TRBD1 (5 bases). The V end lost 0 bases, the J end lost 4 bases, and 20 bases lay between the germline ends. The germline V gene encodes CDR1 SGDLS and CDR2 YYNGEE. This CDR3 region has 18 residues. Here the CDR3 DNA reads TGTGCCAGCAGCGTAGCCGACAGCCAACTTATAACTTACAATGAGCAGTTCTTC. It translates to CASSVADSQLITYNEQFF.

The chain joins TRBV7-3 to TRBJ2-7; D is unclear. Trimming left V 6 bases short and J 1 base short, with 7 bases between. The CDR3 contains 12 residues. Germline V CDR1 and CDR2: SGHTA, FQGTGA. CDR3 in amino acids: CASSVSSYEQYF. CDR3 DNA: TGTGCCAGCAGTGTCAGTTCCTACGAGCAGTACTTC.

This chain connects TRBV11-2 to TRBJ2-6, with 9 positions matching TRBD1. Germline V gene lookup returns CDR1 SGHAT and CDR2 FQNNGV. Trimming at V came to 3 bases and at J to 3 bases, leaving 3 bases not matched to a gene. CDR3 size: 16 residues. The CDR3 DNA reads TGTGCCAGCAGCTTTACAGGGGGCGTTGGGGCCAACGTCCTGACTTTC. Protein: CASSFTGGVGANVLTF.

The V and J genes are TRBV5-6 and TRBJ2-3; TRBD1 might be the D (6 bases). V was trimmed by 2 bases and J by 3 bases, leaving 7 bases between them. CDR1 is SGHDT, CDR2 YYEEEE, per germline. This CDR3 has 13 residues. The CDR3 region has the DNA TGTGCCAGCAGCTTCGGACAGACAGATACGCAGTATTTT. It yields the protein CASSFGQTDTQYF.

V usage is TRBV30 and J usage is TRBJ1-2; tentative D call: TRBD1 (5 bases). Trimming stripped 0 bases from V and 4 bases from J, with 12 bases between. Germline assignment: CDR1 GTSNPN and CDR2 SVGIG (reference sequence). CDR3 length equals 14 residues. The chain's CDR3 is CAWSVQVTLYGYTF. The CDR3 DNA follows: TGTGCCTGGAGTGTACAGGTTACTCTCTATGGCTACACCTTC.

The chain carries TRBV6-6 and TRBJ2-2, with 8 positions matching TRBD1. CDR3 size: 14 residues. CDR1 is MNHNY, CDR2 SVGAGI, per germline (reference sequence). V trimming: 6 bases; J trimming: 0 bases; junction bases outside the gene matches: 0. CDR3 amino acids: CASRQGANTGELFF. CDR3 nucleotide sequence: TGTGCCAGCAGACAGGGGGCGAACACCGGGGAGCTGTTTTTT.

The chain recombines TRBV7-7 with TRBJ2-2, with 8 nucleotides matching TRBD2. Germline-derived CDR1 and CDR2 are SSHAT and FNYEAQ (reference sequence). V trimming: 2 bases; J trimming: 7 bases; junction bases outside the gene matches: 15. This CDR3 is built from 18 residues. The CDR3 sequence is CASSLYPRSGGGVGELFF. CDR3 DNA sequence: TGTGCCAGCAGCTTATATCCCCGGAGCGGGGGCGGTGTCGGGGAGCTGTTTTTT. Full variable domain (remainder filled in from reference TRBV7-7 and TRBJ2-2): GAGVSQSPRYKVTKRGQDVTLRCDPISSHATLYWYQQALGQGPEFLTYFNYEAQPDKSGLPSDRFSAERPEGSISTLTIQRTEQRDSAMYRCASSLYPRSGGGVGELFFGEGSRLTVL.

The chain recombines TRBV5-1 with TRBJ2-7; D perhaps matches TRBD1 (6 bases). The CDR3 runs to 17 residues. The germline gives CDR1 SGHRS, CDR2 YFSETQ. Trimming took 0 bases from V and 3 from J, leaving 19 bases between them. The CDR3 region is CASSLVRGRGQNYEQYF. The CDR3 DNA sequence: TGCGCCAGCAGCTTGGTAAGGGGCCGAGGACAGAACTACGAGCAGTACTTC. Together with reference TRBV5-1 and TRBJ2-7, the CDR3 gives the full variable domain: KAGVTQTPRYLIKTRGQQVTLSCSPISGHRSVSWYQQTPGQGLQFLFEYFSETQRNKGNFPGRFSGRQFSNSRSEMNVSTLELGDSALYLCASSLVRGRGQNYEQYFGPGTRLTVT.

The chain recombines TRBV7-9 with TRBJ2-7; 9 bases match TRBD1. Trimming took 5 bases from V and 3 from J; bases not matched to a gene: 8. This CDR3 has 15 amino acids. Per germline, CDR1 SEHNR and CDR2 FQNEAQ (reference sequence). CDR3 amino acids: CASSLPRDRVYEQYF. The CDR3 bases are TGTGCCAGCAGCCTCCCTAGGGACAGGGTCTACGAGCAGTACTTC.

The J gene is TRBJ1-4, the V gene TRBV10-3, with D unclear. Trimming stripped 2 bases from V and 7 bases from J, with 11 bases between. The CDR3 covers 14 residues. CDR1 is ENHRY, CDR2 SYGVKD, per germline. This CDR3 is CAISERSGGEKLFF. CDR3 sequence (DNA): TGTGCCATCAGTGAGCGGTCCGGCGGTGAAAAACTGTTTTTT.

J is TRBJ2-3 and V is TRBV5-1; perhaps TRBD1 as D (5 bases). The CDR3 loop spans 15 amino acids. The germline V gene has CDR1 SGHRS and CDR2 YFSETQ. The V end was cut by 2 bases, the J end by 0 bases, with 10 bases between. The CDR3 DNA is TGCGCCAGCAGCTTACAGGAAAGTAGCACAGATACGCAGTATTTT. Translated, it gives CASSLQESSTDTQYF. The complete variable domain, with remaining parts taken from reference TRBV5-1 and TRBJ2-3, reads KAGVTQTPRYLIKTRGQQVTLSCSPISGHRSVSWYQQTPGQGLQFLFEYFSETQRNKGNFPGRFSGRQFSNSRSEMNVSTLELGDSALYLCASSLQESSTDTQYFGPGTRLTVL.

The chain uses TRBV19 and TRBJ2-3, with D unclear. With 5 bases removed from V and 5 bases from J, the gap between germline ends came to 8 bases. Germline V lookup: CDR1 LNHDA, CDR2 SQIVND (reference sequence). This CDR3 has 12 residues. The CDR3 nucleotides read TGTGCCAGTAGTTTGAGGAGAGATACGCAGTATTTT. It specifies CASSLRRDTQYF.

The chain couples TRBV19 to TRBJ2-2; D might be TRBD1 (6 bases). Germline CDR1 and CDR2: LNHDA and SQIVND (reference sequence). Deletions cut 3 bases from V and 4 bases from J, with 12 bases between. This CDR3 has 15 amino acids. The CDR3 bases are TGTGCCAGTAGTATTCAGGGGTCGGTCACCGGGGAGCTGTTTTTT. It codes for CASSIQGSVTGELFF.

V and J are TRBV4-1 and TRBJ2-1, with TRBD2 matching 11 bases. Germline V gives CDR1 MGHRA, CDR2 YSYEKL. The CDR3 runs to 18 residues. Trimming removed 1 base from V and 5 bases from J; junction bases left unmatched: 10. CDR3 sequence: CASSQVPRLAGRHNEQFF. CDR3 nucleotide sequence: TGCGCCAGCAGCCAAGTCCCGAGACTAGCGGGGCGGCACAATGAGCAGTTCTTC.

The V gene is TRBV2, the J gene TRBJ2-5, with D maybe TRBD2 (5 bases). The V end was cut by 7 bases, the J end by 3 bases, with 12 bases between. The CDR3 runs 13 residues. Looked up from germline, CDR1 is SNHLY and CDR2 is FYNNEI. In DNA, the CDR3 is TGTGCCAGCAAAGAAAGCGGAGAAGAGACCCAGTACTTC. Its protein product is CASKESGEETQYF.

The V gene is TRBV2, the J gene TRBJ2-1; 7 nucleotides align to TRBD2. The CDR3 is made up of 15 amino acids. Unmatched junction bases numbered 7, after V lost 4 bases and J lost 4 bases. The germline gives CDR1 SNHLY, CDR2 FYNNEI. DNA of the CDR3: TGTGCCAGCAGTGGCGATAGCGGGCGTTACAATGAGCAGTTCTTC. It yields the protein CASSGDSGRYNEQFF. The complete variable domain, with remaining parts taken from reference TRBV2 and TRBJ2-1, reads EPEVTQTPSHQVTQMGQEVILRCVPISNHLYFYWYRQILGQKVEFLVSFYNNEISEKSEIFDDQFSVERPDGSNFTLKIRSTKLEDSAMYFCASSGDSGRYNEQFFGPGTRLTVL.

The chain employs TRBV4-1 and TRBJ2-5; D remains ambiguous. The CDR3 covers 13 residues. Between the trimmed V and J ends, which lost 2 bases and 4 bases, there was a span of 8 bases. CDR1 and CDR2 (germline): MGHRA, YSYEKL. The CDR3 loop is CASSQLERETQYF. The CDR3 bases are TGCGCCAGCAGCCAACTAGAACGAGAGACCCAGTACTTC.

In DNA, the CDR3 is TGTGCCAGCAGCGCGATAGCGGGGCCCCAAGAGACCCAGTACTTC. This encodes CASSAIAGPQETQYF. The rearrangement links TRBV21-1 to TRBJ2-5; TRBD2, the D gene given by the table, was not confirmed from the DNA. TRBV21-1 is assigned pseudogene status. The CDR3 is 15 residues long.

The V and J genes are TRBV13 and TRBJ2-7; TRBD2 aligns across 9 bases. Germline CDR1 reads PRHDT; CDR2 reads FYEKMQ (reference sequence). The J segment lost 5 bases and the V segment lost 5 bases, leaving 13 bases of the junction unmatched. This CDR3 has 16 residues. CDR3 protein: CASSSSRAGGPHEQYF. In nucleotides, the CDR3 is TGTGCCAGCAGCAGTTCTAGGGCGGGGGGGCCTCACGAGCAGTACTTC.